The clone carrying this TCR beta chain was recorded a few times. Its specificity is not known. This sample was taken from a study of cytomegalovirus exposure and HLA in healthy donors. Study details: Falling in the Caucasian-associated ancestry cluster were approximately 86% of some 400 genotyped donors.

PCR primers comprised 60 Vbeta and 13 Jbeta primers. Profiled with immunoSEQ multiplex PCR; TCRdb holds only in-frame clones, not every one. Found here are roughly 110,000 clones, roughly 80% of them singletons; the top ten hold 3.6%. Broader study findings: Follow-up analysis later connected one missense variant in DCLRE1C with trimming of TCR beta V- and J-genes. Some TCR beta chains (about 170 of them) were listed as cytomegalovirus-associated.

Germline values: CDR1 SGHAT, CDR2 FQNNGV. V lost 2 bases to trimming and J lost 2 bases; unmatched junction nucleotides: 11. CDR3 length: 17 residues. This chain links TRBV11-2 with TRBJ1-1; 7 bases fit TRBD1. The specimen sequenced was PBMCs. This TCR came from a man aged 55-75 years in good health and CMV-seronegative. In nucleotides, the CDR3 is TGTGCCAGCAGCTTAAAGATGCAGGGGGAGGTAAACACTGAAGCTTTCTTT. Translating it yields CASSLKMQGEVNTEAFF. The full variable domain, with the rest looked up from reference TRBV11-2 and TRBJ1-1, is EAGVAQSPRYKIIEKRQSVAFWCNPISGHATLYWYQQILGQGPKLLIQFQNNGVVDDSQLPKDRFSAERLKGVDSTLKIQPAKLEDSAVYLCASSLKMQGEVNTEAFFGQGTRLTVV.